This TCR beta chain emerged from a study of tissue T cells after allogeneic stem cell transplantation. Whole-study context: Gastrointestinal graft-versus-host disease was present in all patients, each treated with several therapy lines. Study-wide results and limits: Motif-based clustering found tissue-specific repertoire signatures shared across patients, though few clones were shared. Some tissue clones might be persisting host cells; their alloreactivity or antigen specificity was not determined.

A few counts support this clone. Its target is not known. The CDR3 consists of 13 residues. V was clipped by 10 bases and J by 1 base, with 13 bases between them. The germline gives CDR1 KGHSH, CDR2 LQKENI. Some clones are missing from TCRdb's copy, which holds only in-frame ones; the method was immunoSEQ multiplex PCR. The table includes about 40,000 clones, 80% to 95% detected once. The sample here was blood, taken before transplantation. V usage is TRBV18 and J usage is TRBJ1-1; D gene unclear. This sequence originates from a woman between 35 and 75 years old who later had graft-versus-host disease after an allogeneic stem cell transplant. CDR3 nucleotide sequence: TGTGCCACCGAGGATGGCGAGAACACTGAAGCTTTCTTT. Amino acids: CATEDGENTEAFF.